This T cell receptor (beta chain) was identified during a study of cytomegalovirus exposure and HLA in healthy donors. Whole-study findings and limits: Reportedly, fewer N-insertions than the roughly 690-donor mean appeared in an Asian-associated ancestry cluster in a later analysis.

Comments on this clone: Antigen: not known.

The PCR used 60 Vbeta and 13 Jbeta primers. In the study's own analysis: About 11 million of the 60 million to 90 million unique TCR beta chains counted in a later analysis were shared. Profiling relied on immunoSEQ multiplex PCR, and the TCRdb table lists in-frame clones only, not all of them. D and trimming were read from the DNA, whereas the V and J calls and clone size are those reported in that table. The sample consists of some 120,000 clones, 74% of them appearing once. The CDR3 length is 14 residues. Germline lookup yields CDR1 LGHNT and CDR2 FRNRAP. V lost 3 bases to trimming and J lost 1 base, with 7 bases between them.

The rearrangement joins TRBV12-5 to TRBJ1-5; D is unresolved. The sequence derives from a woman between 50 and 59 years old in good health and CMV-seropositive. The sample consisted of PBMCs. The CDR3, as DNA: TGTGCTAGTGGTTTAGCAGGAAGCAATCAGCCCCAGCATTTT. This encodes CASGLAGSNQPQHF. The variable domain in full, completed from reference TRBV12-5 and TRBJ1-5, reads DARVTQTPRHKVTEMGQEVTMRCQPILGHNTVFWYRQTMMQGLELLAYFRNRAPLDDSGMPKDRFSAEMPDATLATLKIQPSEPRDSAVYFCASGLAGSNQPQHFGDGTRLSIL.